This entry is about one T cell receptor beta chain. The entry originates in a study of shared clonotypes between healthy human individuals. Over several immunoSEQ plates, each subset's genomic DNA was distributed in even portions. Sequencing used immunoSEQ multiplex PCR; TCRdb keeps in-frame clones, though not all of them. The sample lists hundreds of thousands of clones; 75% to 85% were seen once. Germline V gene data show CDR1 as MDHEN and CDR2 as SYDVKM. CDR3 length: 14 amino acids. Unmatched junction bases numbered 4, after V lost 5 bases and J lost 3 bases. Input material: PBMCs. This receptor was taken from a woman in her thirties or forties in good health. Some clones in this sample may be carry-over from other donors' samples. The chain has TRBV28 and TRBJ2-7; 10 bases match TRBD1. This CDR3 reads CASSAGQGVYEQYF. As DNA, the CDR3 is TGTGCCAGCAGTGCCGGACAGGGGGTCTACGAGCAGTACTTC. Based on the CDR3 plus reference TRBV28 and TRBJ2-7, the full variable domain is DVKVTQSSRYLVKRTGEKVFLECVQDMDHENMFWYRQDPGLGLRLIYFSYDVKMKEKGDIPEGYSVSREKKERFSLILESASTNQTSMYLCASSAGQGVYEQYFGPGTRLTVT.